This T cell receptor beta chain was captured in a study of cytomegalovirus exposure and HLA in healthy donors. The germline gives CDR1 SEHNR, CDR2 FQNEAQ (reference sequence). This CDR3 has 14 residues. The V and J ends lost 0 bases and 8 bases respectively, with 8 bases between them. PCR amplification relied on 60 Vbeta primers (plus 13 Jbeta primers). Generated by immunoSEQ multiplex PCR, the TCRdb table keeps only in-frame clones and is missing some. The ten top clones account for roughly 1.3%, within a sample of around 150,000 clones. This clonotype was obtained from a woman aged 55-70 years in good health and CMV-seronegative. Source material: PBMCs. The chain joins TRBV7-9 to TRBJ1-6; D remains ambiguous. The CDR3 spells CASSLARSDSPLHF. In DNA form, the CDR3 reads TGTGCCAGCAGCTTAGCGAGGAGTGATTCACCCCTCCACTTT.